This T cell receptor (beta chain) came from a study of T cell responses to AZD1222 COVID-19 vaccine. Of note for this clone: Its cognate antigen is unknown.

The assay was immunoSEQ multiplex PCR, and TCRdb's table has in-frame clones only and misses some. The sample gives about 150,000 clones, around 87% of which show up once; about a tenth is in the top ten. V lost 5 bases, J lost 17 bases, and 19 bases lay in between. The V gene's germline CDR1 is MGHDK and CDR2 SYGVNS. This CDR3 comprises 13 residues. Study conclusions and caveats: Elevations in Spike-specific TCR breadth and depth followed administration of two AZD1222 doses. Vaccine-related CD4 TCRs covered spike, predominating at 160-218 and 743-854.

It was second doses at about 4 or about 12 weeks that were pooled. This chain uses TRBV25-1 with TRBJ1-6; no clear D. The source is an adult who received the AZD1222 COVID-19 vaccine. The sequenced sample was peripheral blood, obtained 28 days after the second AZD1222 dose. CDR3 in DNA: TGTGCCAGCAGTCTCCTCGGCGCCGGGGAAATCCACTTT. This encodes CASSLLGAGEIHF. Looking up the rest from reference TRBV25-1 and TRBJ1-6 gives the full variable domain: EADIYQTPRYLVIGTGKKITLECSQTMGHDKMYWYQQDPGMELHLIHYSYGVNSTEKGDLSSESTVSRIRTEHFPLTLESARPSHTSQYLCASSLLGAGEIHFGNGTRLTVT.